This TCR beta chain appears in the sequencing data of a study of beta chain features in type 1 diabetes. Points from the study as a whole: All four CD4+ subsets from Type 1 diabetes patients carried moderately but significantly shorter TCRB CDR3s. Patients with type 1 diabetes carried fewer insertions and had more deletions at their VDJ junctions. Using cDNA template may skew counts toward highly expressing activated cells.

V was pared by 9 bases and J by 5 bases, with 19 bases between. The CDR3 totals 14 residues. Germline V gene data show CDR1 as LGHNA and CDR2 as YSLEER. Of the isolated RNA, all was reverse transcribed, and so the sequenced material was expressed TCRB transcripts. Sequencing used immunoSEQ multiplex PCR; TCRdb keeps in-frame clones, though not all of them. The repertoire holds a few hundred thousand clones, with roughly 22% as singletons. About this clone: Its specificity is not known.

Stem cell-like memory, regulatory, central memory and naive CD4+ cells were sorted via CD45RO/CCR7/CD25/CD127/CD95/CD27. This chain uses TRBV4-3 with TRBJ1-1; D is possibly TRBD1 (6 bases). This clonotype was obtained from a middle-aged woman with type 1 diabetes. Sample: naive CD4+ T cells from blood. CDR3 DNA sequence: TGCGCCAGTGGCCGGGGGGGCCTGGGTACTGAAGCTTTCTTT. Protein: CASGRGGLGTEAFF.